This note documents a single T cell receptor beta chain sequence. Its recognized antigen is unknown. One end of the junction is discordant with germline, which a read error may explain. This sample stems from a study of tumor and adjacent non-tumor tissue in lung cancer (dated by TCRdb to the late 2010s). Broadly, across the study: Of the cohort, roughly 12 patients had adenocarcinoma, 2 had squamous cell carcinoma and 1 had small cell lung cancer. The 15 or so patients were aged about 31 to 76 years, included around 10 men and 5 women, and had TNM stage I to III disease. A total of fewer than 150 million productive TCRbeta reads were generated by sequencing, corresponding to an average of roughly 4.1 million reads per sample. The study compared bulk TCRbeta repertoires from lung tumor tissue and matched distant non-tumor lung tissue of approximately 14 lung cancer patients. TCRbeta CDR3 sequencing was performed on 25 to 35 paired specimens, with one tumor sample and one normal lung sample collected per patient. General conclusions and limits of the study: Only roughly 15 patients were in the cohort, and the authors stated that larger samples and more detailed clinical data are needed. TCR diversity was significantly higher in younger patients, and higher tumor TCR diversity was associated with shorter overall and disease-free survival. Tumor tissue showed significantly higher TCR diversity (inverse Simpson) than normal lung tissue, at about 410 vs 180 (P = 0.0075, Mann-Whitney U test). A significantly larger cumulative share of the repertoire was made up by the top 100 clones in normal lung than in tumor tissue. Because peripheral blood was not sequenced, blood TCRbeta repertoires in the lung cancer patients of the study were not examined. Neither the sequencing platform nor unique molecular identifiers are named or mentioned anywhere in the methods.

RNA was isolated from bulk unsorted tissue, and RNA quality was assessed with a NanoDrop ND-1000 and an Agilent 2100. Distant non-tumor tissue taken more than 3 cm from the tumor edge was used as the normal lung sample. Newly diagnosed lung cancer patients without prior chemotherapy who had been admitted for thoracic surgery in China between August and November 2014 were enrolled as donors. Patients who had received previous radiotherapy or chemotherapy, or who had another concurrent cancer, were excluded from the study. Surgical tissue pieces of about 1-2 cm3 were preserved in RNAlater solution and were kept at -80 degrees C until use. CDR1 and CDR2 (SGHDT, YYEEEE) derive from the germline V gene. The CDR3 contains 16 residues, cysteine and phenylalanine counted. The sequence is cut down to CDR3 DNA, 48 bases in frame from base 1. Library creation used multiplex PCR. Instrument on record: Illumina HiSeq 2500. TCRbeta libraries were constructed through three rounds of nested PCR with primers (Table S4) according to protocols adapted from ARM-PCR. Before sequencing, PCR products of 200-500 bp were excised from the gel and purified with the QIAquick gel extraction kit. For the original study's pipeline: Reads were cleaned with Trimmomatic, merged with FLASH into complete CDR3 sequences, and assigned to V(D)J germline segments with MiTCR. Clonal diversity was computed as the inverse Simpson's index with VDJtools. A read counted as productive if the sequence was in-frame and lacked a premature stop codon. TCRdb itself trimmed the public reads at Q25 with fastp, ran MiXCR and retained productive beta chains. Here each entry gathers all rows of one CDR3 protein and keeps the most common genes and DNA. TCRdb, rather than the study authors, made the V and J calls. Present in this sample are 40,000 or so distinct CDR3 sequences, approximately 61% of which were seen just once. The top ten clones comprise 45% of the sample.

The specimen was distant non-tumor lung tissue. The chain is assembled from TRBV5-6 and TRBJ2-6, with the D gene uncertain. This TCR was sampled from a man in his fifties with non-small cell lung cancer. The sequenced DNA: TGTCCCAGCACCCTTAGACGGAACACTGGGGCCAACGTCCTGACTTTC. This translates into CPSTLRRNTGANVLTF.